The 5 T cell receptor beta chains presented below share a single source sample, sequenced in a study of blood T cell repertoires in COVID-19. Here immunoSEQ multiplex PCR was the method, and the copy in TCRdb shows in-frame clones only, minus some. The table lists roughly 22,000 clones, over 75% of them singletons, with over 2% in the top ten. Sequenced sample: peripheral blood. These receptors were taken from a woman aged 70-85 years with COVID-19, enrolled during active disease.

The CDR3 bases are TGTGCCAGCAGCATAGGGACGGGACTTCGCGAGCAGTACTTC. Translating gives CASSIGTGLREQYF. The chain carries TRBV7-9 and TRBJ2-7, with D possibly TRBD2 on 6 matching bases. The germline V gene has CDR1 SEHNR and CDR2 FQNEAQ (reference sequence). Trimming took 5 bases from V and 6 from J, leaving 17 bases between them. The CDR3 runs to 14 residues.

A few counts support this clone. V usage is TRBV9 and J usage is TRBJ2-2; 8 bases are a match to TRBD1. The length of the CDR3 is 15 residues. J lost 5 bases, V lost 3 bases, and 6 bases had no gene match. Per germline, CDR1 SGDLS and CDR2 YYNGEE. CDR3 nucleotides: TGTGCCAGCAGCGCTCGGACAGGGCGAACCGGGGAGCTGTTTTTT. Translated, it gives CASSARTGRTGELFF.

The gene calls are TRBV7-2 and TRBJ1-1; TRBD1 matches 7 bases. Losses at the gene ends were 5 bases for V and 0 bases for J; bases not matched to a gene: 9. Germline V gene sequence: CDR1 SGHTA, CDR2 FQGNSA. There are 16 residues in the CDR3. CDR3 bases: TGTGCCAGCAGCGCCCGGGGCAGGGGGATGAACACTGAAGCTTTCTTT. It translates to CASSARGRGMNTEAFF.

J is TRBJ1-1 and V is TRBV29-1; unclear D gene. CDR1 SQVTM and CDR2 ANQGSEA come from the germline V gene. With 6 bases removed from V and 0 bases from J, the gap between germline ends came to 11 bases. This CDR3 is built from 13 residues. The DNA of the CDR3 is TGCAGCGTCTCCGGAGTTATGAACACTGAAGCTTTCTTT. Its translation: CSVSGVMNTEAFF.

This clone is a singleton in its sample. The chain's CDR3 is CASSHTGYTEAFF. CDR3 bases: TGTGCCAGCAGCCACACAGGATACACTGAAGCTTTCTTT. The rearrangement uses TRBV6-6 and TRBJ1-1, with a possible D match to TRBD1 (5 bases). The CDR3 has 13 residues. Germline V CDR1 and CDR2: MNHNY, SVGAGI (reference sequence). V dropped 6 bases and J dropped 3 bases, with 11 bases sitting between them.